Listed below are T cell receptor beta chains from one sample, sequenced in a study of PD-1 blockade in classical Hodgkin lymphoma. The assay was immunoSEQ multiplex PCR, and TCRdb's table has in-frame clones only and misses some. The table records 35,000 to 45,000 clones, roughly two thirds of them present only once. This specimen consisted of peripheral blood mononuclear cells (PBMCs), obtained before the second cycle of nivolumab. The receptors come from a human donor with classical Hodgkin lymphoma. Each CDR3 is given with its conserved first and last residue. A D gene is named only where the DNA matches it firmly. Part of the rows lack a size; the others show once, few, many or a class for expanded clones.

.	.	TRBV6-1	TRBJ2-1	TGTGCCAGCAAGCCCCCTAGTAATGAGCAGTTCTTC	CASKPPSNEQFF
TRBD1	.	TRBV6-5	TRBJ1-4	TGTGCCAGCAGCCGACAGGGGTTGAGTGAAAAACTGTTTTTT	CASSRQGLSEKLFF
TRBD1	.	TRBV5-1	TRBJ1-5	TGCGCCAGCAGCTTAACAGGGGACGGCAATCAGCCCCAGCATTTT	CASSLTGDGNQPQHF
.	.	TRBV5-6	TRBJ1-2	TGTGCCAGCAGCTTGACAGGGACGGGGGTTAACTATGGCTACACCTTC	CASSLTGTGVNYGYTF
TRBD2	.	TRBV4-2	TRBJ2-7	TGTGCCAGCAGCCAAGATTTGACTAGCGGATCCTACGAGCAGTACTTC	CASSQDLTSGSYEQYF
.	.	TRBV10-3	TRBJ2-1	TGTGCCGCCCGACTAGGAACCTTCGATGAGCAGTTCTTC	CAARLGTFDEQFF
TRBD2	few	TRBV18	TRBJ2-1	TGTGCCAGCTCACCAACGGTCGGGACTAGAGACTACAATGAGCAGTTCTTC	CASSPTVGTRDYNEQFF
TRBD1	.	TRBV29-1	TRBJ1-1	TGCAGCGCGGGGACAGTCATGAACACTGAAGCTTTCTTT	CSAGTVMNTEAFF
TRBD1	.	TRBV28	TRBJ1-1	TGTGCCAGCAGCTTTCCCGGGACAGGGGGCGGCACTGAAGCTTTCTTT	CASSFPGTGGGTEAFF
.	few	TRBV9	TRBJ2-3	TGTGCCAGCAGCACCCGACCGTTCACAGATACGCAGTATTTT	CASSTRPFTDTQYF
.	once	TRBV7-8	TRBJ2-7	TGTGCCAGCAGCCACCCGGGTTCGCGGGAGCAGTACTTC	CASSHPGSREQYF
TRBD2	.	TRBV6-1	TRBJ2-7	TGTGCCAGCATGGGAGGGGTCGACTACGAGCAGTACTTC	CASMGGVDYEQYF
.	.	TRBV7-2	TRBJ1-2	TGCGCCAGCAGCCCAGGGACAACTGCAAACTATGGCTACACCTTC	CASSPGTTANYGYTF
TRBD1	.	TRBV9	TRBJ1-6	TGTGCCAGCAGCGTAGGGGACAGGGGTAATTCACCCCTCCACTTT	CASSVGDRGNSPLHF
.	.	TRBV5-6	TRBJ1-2	TGTGCCAGCAGCTTGAGAGGGAGCTATGGCTACACCTTC	CASSLRGSYGYTF
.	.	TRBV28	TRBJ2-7	TGTGCCAGCAGTTTACAGGGCTACGAGCAGTACTTC	CASSLQGYEQYF
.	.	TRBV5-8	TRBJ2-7	TGTGCCAGCAGCTTGGCGGGAACCTACGAGCAGTACTTC	CASSLAGTYEQYF
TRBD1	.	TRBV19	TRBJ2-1	TGTGCCAGTACCTACTCCGGGACAGCCGTCAATGAGCAGTTCTTC	CASTYSGTAVNEQFF
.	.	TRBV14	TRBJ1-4	TGTGCCAGCAGCCAAGCAACAGGGTCAACTAATGAAAAACTGTTTTTT	CASSQATGSTNEKLFF
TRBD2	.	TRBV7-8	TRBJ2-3	TGTGCCAGCAGCTTAGTTTCAGCGGGAGCAGATACGCAGTATTTT	CASSLVSAGADTQYF
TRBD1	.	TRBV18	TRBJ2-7	TGTGCCAGCTCACCACCCCGGGACAGTACCTACGAGCAGTACTTC	CASSPPRDSTYEQYF
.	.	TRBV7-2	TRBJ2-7	TGTGCCAGCAGCTTAGGAGGGGGAGTCGACGAGCAGTACTTC	CASSLGGGVDEQYF
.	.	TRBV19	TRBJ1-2	TGTGCCAGTAGTATACAGGGAACCCTTCAAACTAACTATGGCTACACCTTC	CASSIQGTLQTNYGYTF
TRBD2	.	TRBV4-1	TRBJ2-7	TGCGCCAGCAGCTCTTGGACTAGCGCCGACTCCTACGAGCAGTACTTC	CASSSWTSADSYEQYF
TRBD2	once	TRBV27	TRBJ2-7	TGTGCCAGCAGGAGGACGCGGGGGGCCCCCTACGAGCAGTACTTC	CASRRTRGAPYEQYF
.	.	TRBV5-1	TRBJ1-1	TGCGCCAGCATGAACTCTGGGGGTCGGACTGAAGCTTTCTTT	CASMNSGGRTEAFF
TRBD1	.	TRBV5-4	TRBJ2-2	TGTGCCAGCAGCCGTCACCCGGGACAGGGGATCACCGGGGAGCTGTTTTTT	CASSRHPGQGITGELFF
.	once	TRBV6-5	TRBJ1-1	TGTGCCAGCAGTTACTCGGGACTACAGGGCAGCGGGGGAGCTTTCTTT	CASSYSGLQGSGGAFF
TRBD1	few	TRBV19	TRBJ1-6	TGTGCCAGTATTCAGACAGGGGGGAATTCACCCCTCCACTTT	CASIQTGGNSPLHF
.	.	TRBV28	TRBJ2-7	TGTGCCAGCAGTTGGACAAACAATCACGAGCAGTACTTC	CASSWTNNHEQYF
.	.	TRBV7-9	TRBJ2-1	TGTGCCAGCAGCTTCACTTCGGGGGAGCAGTTCTTC	CASSFTSGEQFF
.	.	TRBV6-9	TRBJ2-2	TGTGCCAGCAGTCCTCCCGGGACTAACACCGGGGAGCTGTTTTTT	CASSPPGTNTGELFF
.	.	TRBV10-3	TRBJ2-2	TGTGCCATCAGTGAAACAGGGACCGGGGAGCTGTTTTTT	CAISETGTGELFF
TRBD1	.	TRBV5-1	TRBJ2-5	TGCGCCAGCAGCGTGGGGGACAGCCGGGAGACCCAGTACTTC	CASSVGDSRETQYF
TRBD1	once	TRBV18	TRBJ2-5	TGTGCCAGCTCAGCCGGGACAGGGCTTAGAGAGACCCAGTACTTC	CASSAGTGLRETQYF
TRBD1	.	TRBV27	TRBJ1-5	TGTGCCAGCAGTTTAAGACAGGGGAATCAGCCCCAGCATTTT	CASSLRQGNQPQHF
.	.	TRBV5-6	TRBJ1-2	TGTGCCAGCAGCTTGCCGGGGGTTACCGACTATGGCTACACCTTC	CASSLPGVTDYGYTF
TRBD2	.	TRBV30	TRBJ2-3	TGTGCCTGGAGGATAGCGGGGGTTTCCACAGATACGCAGTATTTT	CAWRIAGVSTDTQYF
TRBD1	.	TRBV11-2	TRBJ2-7	TGTGCCAGCAGCCCGGGACAGGGGGCTTACGAGCAGTACTTC	CASSPGQGAYEQYF
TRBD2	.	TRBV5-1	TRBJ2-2	TGCGCCAGCAGTATAGCGGGGGCTGACACCGGGGAGCTGTTTTTT	CASSIAGADTGELFF
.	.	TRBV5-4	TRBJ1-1	TGTGCCAGCAGCTTGGTGATGAACACTGAAGCTTTCTTT	CASSLVMNTEAFF
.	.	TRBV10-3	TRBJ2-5	TGTGCCATCAGTGGGGGGCCCCAAGAGACCCAGTACTTC	CAISGGPQETQYF
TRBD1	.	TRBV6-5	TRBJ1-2	TGTGCCAGCAGTTGGACAGGGACGAACTATGGCTACACCTTC	CASSWTGTNYGYTF
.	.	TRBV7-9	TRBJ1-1	TGTGCCAGCAGCCTATCAGGGAGGGACACTGAAGCTTTCTTT	CASSLSGRDTEAFF